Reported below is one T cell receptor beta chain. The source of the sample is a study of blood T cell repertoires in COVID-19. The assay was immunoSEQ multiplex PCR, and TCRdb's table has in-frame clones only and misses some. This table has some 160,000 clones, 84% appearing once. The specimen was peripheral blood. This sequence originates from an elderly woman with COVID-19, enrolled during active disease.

DNA for the CDR3: TGTGCCAGCAGAAGACTAGCGGGAGGCTACAATGAGCAGTTCTTC. It specifies CASRRLAGGYNEQFF. This chain joins TRBV6-5 and TRBJ2-1; 13 bases are shared with TRBD2. With 6 bases clipped from V and 3 bases from J, the junction kept 2 bases outside the gene matches. The CDR3 length is 15 residues. Germline assignment: CDR1 MNHEY and CDR2 SVGAGI.